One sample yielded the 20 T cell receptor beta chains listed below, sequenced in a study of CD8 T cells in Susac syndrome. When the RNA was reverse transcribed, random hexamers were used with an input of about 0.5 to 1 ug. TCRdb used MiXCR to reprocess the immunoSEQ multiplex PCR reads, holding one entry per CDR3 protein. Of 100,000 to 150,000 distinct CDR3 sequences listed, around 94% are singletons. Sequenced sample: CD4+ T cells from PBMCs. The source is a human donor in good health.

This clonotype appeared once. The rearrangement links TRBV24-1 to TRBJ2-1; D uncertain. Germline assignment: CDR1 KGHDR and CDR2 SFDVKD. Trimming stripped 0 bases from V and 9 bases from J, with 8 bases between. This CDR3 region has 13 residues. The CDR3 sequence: CATSDLRASEQFF. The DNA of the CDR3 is TGTGCCACCAGTGATTTGAGGGCATCTGAGCAGTTCTTC.

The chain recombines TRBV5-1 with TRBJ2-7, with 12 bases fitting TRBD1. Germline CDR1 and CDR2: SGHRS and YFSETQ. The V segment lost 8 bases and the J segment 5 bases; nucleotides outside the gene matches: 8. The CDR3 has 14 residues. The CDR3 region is CASQMGTGGNEQYF. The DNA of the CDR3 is TGCGCCAGTCAAATGGGGACAGGGGGCAACGAGCAGTACTTC.

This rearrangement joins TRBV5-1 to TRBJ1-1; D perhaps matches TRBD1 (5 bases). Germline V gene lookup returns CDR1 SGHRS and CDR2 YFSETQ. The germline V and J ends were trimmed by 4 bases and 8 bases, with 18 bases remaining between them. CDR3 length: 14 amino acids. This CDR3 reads CASSLGGDLREAFF. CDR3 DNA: TGCGCCAGCAGCCTGGGCGGGGACCTCCGGGAAGCTTTCTTT.

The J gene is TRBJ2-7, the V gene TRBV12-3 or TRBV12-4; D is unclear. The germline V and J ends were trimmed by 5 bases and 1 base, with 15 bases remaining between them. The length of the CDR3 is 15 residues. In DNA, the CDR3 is TGTGCCAGCAGTCTAATTACGATGGGGTCCTACGAGCAGTACTTC. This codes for CASSLITMGSYEQYF.

The CDR3 sequence is CSARARTGSYEQYF. The CDR3 region has the DNA TGCAGTGCTAGAGCCCGGACAGGCTCCTACGAGCAGTACTTC. The chain employs TRBV20-1 and TRBJ2-7, with 7 bases matching TRBD1. The germline gives CDR1 DFQATT, CDR2 SNEGSKA (reference sequence). The CDR3 totals 14 residues. The J segment lost 0 bases and the V segment lost 1 base, leaving 3 bases of the junction unmatched.

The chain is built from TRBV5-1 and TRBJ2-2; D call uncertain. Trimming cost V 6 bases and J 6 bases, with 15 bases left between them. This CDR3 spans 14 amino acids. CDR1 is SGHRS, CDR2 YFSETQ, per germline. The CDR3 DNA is TGCGCCAGCAATGGCTTACGAGACTCCGGGGAGCTGTTTTTT. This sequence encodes CASNGLRDSGELFF.

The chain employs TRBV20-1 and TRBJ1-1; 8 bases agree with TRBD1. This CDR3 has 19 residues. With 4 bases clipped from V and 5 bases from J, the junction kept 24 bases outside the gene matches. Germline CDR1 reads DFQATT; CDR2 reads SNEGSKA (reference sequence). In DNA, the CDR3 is TGCAGTGCTACGAAAATTGGGCAAAGGACAGGGAGGGTGGCTACTGAAGCTTTCTTT. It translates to CSATKIGQRTGRVATEAFF.

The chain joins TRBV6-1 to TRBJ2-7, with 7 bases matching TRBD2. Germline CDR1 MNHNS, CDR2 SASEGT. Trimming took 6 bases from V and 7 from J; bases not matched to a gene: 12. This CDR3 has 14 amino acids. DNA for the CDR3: TGTGCCAGCAGAGCCCCCAGCGGGACGGGGGAGCAGTACTTC. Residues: CASRAPSGTGEQYF.

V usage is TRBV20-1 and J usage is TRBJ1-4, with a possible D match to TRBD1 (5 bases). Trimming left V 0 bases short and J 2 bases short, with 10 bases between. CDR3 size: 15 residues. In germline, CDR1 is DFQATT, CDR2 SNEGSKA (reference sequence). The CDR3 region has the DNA TGCAGTGCTAGAGAACGGGCAGGGACTAATGAAAAACTGTTTTTT. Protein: CSARERAGTNEKLFF.

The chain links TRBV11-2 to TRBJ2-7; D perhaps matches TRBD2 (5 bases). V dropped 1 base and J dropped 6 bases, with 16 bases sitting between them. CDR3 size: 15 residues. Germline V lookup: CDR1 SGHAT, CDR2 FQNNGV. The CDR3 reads CASSLGPAATFEQYF. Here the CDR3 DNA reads TGTGCCAGCAGCTTAGGTCCAGCGGCCACCTTCGAGCAGTACTTC.

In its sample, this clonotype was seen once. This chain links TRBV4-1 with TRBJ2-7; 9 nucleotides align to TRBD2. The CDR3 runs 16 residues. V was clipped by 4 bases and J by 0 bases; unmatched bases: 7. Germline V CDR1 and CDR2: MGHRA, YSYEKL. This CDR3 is CASSLGRLAASYEQYF. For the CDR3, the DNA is TGCGCCAGCAGCCTCGGTAGACTAGCGGCCTCCTACGAGCAGTACTTC.

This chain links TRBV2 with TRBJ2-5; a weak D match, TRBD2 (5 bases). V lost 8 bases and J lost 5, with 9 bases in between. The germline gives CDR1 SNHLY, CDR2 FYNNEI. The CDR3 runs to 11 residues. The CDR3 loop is CASGEWETQYF. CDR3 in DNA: TGTGCCAGCGGGGAGTGGGAGACCCAGTACTTC.

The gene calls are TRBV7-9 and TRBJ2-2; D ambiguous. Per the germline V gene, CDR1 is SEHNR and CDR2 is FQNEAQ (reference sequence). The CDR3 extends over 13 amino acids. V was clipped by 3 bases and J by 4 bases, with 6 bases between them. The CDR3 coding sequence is TGTGCCAGCAGCTTTACATCCACCGGGGAGCTGTTTTTT. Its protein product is CASSFTSTGELFF.

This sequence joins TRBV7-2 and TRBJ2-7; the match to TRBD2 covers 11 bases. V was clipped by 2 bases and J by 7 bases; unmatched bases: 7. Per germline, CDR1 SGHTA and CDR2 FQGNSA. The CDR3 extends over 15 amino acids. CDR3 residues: CASSLTSGREWEQYF. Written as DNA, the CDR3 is TGTGCCAGCAGCTTAACTAGCGGGAGAGAATGGGAGCAGTACTTC. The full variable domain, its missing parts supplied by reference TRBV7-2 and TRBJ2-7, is GAGVSQSPSNKVTEKGKDVELRCDPISGHTALYWYRQSLGQGLEFLIYFQGNSAPDKSGLPSDRFSAERTGGSVSTLTIQRTQQEDSAVYLCASSLTSGREWEQYFGPGTRLTVT.

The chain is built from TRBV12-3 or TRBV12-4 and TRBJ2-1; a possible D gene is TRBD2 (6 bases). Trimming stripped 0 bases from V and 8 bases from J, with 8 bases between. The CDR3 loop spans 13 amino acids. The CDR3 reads CASSLAGGDEQFF. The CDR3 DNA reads TGTGCCAGCAGTTTAGCGGGAGGCGATGAGCAGTTCTTC.

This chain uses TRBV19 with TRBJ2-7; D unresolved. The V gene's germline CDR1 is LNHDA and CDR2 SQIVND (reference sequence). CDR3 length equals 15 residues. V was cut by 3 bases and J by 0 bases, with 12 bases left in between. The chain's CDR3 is CASSIASGSSYEQYF. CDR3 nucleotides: TGTGCCAGTAGTATTGCGAGTGGAAGCTCCTACGAGCAGTACTTC.

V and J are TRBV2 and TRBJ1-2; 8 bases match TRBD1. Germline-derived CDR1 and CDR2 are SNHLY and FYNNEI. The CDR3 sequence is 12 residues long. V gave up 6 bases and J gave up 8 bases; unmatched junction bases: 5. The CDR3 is CASRDREFGYTF. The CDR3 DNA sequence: TGTGCCAGCAGGGACAGGGAATTCGGCTACACCTTC.

The CDR3 sequence: CASSGPSGGQETQYF. CDR3 nucleotide sequence: TGTGCCAGCAGTGGACCCTCCGGGGGCCAAGAGACCCAGTACTTC. This chain connects TRBV6-2 or TRBV6-3 to TRBJ2-5; a possible D gene is TRBD2 (6 bases). V was pared by 5 bases and J by 1 base, with 14 bases between. The CDR3 is made up of 15 amino acids. Germline V gene data show CDR1 as MNHEY and CDR2 as SVGEGT.

The CDR3 sequence is CASSLYRGAGGHNEQFF. CDR3 DNA: TGCGCCAGCAGCTTGTACAGGGGAGCGGGAGGGCACAATGAGCAGTTCTTC. This chain uses TRBV5-1 with TRBJ2-1; 10 nucleotides match TRBD2. The V segment lost 1 base and the J segment 5 bases; nucleotides outside the gene matches: 9. CDR3 length equals 17 residues. Germline V gene data show CDR1 as SGHRS and CDR2 as YFSETQ.

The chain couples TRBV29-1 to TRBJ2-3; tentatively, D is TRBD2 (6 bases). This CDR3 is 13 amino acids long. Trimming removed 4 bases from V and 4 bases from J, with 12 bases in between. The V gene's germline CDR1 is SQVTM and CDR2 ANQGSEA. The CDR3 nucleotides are TGCAGCGTTGTTTGGCCGGGGGCAGATACGCAGTATTTT. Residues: CSVVWPGADTQYF.